The 7 T cell receptor beta chains below all came from one sample that was sequenced in a study of T cells in Graves' hyperthyroidism and ophthalmopathy. Amplification targeted TCR beta CDR3 regions from RNA transcripts. With the HTBI primer set, the TCR CDR3 went through a first round of RT-PCR. TCRdb ran MiXCR on the multiplex PCR reads and lists one entry per CDR3 protein. There are hundreds of thousands of distinct CDR3 sequences in the sample; approximately 15% occur only once, and around 4.5% lies in the top ten. Sequenced sample: blood. These receptors were collected from a middle-aged woman with Graves' ophthalmopathy.

At least ten counts were recorded for this clonotype. CDR3 sequence reads: CASSSSRVGRNTIYF. The CDR3 coding sequence is TGTGCCAGCAGTTCAAGCCGGGTGGGACGAAACACCATATATTTT. The chain couples TRBV12-3 or TRBV12-4 to TRBJ1-3, with D possibly matching TRBD1 (5 bases). This CDR3 comprises 15 residues. V lost 4 bases and J 5 bases, leaving 15 bases between the germline ends.

This clonotype occurred many times. The genes are TRBV29-1 and TRBJ2-5; 9 bases map to TRBD2. The germline V gene has CDR1 SQVTM and CDR2 ANQGSEA. Germline trimming cut 5 bases from V and 4 bases from J; bases unmatched to any gene: 2. CDR3 length: 12 amino acids. In DNA form, the CDR3 reads TGCAGCGTTCATAGCGGGGGAGAGACCCAGTACTTC. This codes for CSVHSGGETQYF.

Ten or more counts support this clonotype. CDR3 in DNA: TGTGCCAGTAGTATGGGCCAGAGCACTGGAAACACCATATATTTT. Translation: CASSMGQSTGNTIYF. The V gene is TRBV19, the J gene TRBJ1-3; D not certain. The CDR3 spans 15 residues. V was clipped by 3 bases and J by 2 bases, with 11 bases between them. Germline V lookup: CDR1 LNHDA, CDR2 SQIVND (reference sequence).

This clonotype has a count of ten or more. V gene TRBV5-5 combines with J gene TRBJ1-5; D might be TRBD1 (6 bases). V dropped 4 bases and J dropped 0 bases, with 11 bases sitting between them. The germline V gene encodes CDR1 SGHKS and CDR2 YYEKEE (reference sequence). The CDR3 covers 15 residues. The CDR3 sequence is CASSIYRDSNQPQHF. The CDR3, as DNA: TGTGCCAGCAGCATATACAGGGATAGCAATCAGCCCCAGCATTTT.

The gene calls are TRBV7-9 and TRBJ1-2; TRBD1 matches 8 bases. The CDR3 is 15 amino acids. Germline assignment: CDR1 SEHNR and CDR2 FQNEAQ (reference sequence). Germline trimming cut 1 base from V and 7 bases from J; bases unmatched to any gene: 8. The CDR3 region has the DNA TGTGCCAGCAGCTTAGACGGACAGGGAGGCCCTGGCTACACCTTC. This encodes CASSLDGQGGPGYTF.

This clonotype showed up many times. The chain employs TRBV4-1 and TRBJ1-2; D is unresolved. The CDR3 covers 14 residues. V was cut by 1 base and J by 7 bases, with 13 bases left in between. The V gene's germline CDR1 is MGHRA and CDR2 YSYEKL. CDR3 coding DNA: TGCGCCAGCAGCCAAGTTAGGGAGGTCGGTGGCTACACCTTC. It translates to CASSQVREVGGYTF.

This clonotype was counted many times. The rearrangement joins TRBV12-3 or TRBV12-4 to TRBJ2-5; perhaps D is TRBD1 or TRBD2 (5 bases each). V was trimmed by 7 bases and J by 7 bases, leaving 22 bases between them. This CDR3 is built from 15 residues. The CDR3 nucleotides are TGTGCCAGCACCCCTAGGGGAGCGATTGAGGTGACCCAGTACTTC. Protein product: CASTPRGAIEVTQYF.